This T cell receptor beta chain was identified during a study of T cells in tuberculosis. Broader study findings: Active tuberculosis alpha repertoires lay closer to GMM-specific TCRs than controls'.

Turning to this clone: No antigen is known for it.

Measured with immunoSEQ multiplex PCR; TCRdb has only the in-frame clones, and not every one. The sample carries 44,000 or so clones, about 95% recorded once. This CDR3 comprises 13 residues. Looked up from germline, CDR1 is GTSNPN and CDR2 is SVGIG (reference sequence). V gave up 4 bases and J gave up 3 bases; unmatched junction bases: 3. Adolescents were screened for latent TB by skin test and IGRA. Each clinical donor contributed on average about 92,000 T cells from unsorted cryopreserved PBMC. The rearrangement links TRBV30 to TRBJ2-3; 8 positions match TRBD2. The receptor comes from a donor aged 10 to 29 with latent tuberculosis or without tuberculosis infection. Sample: PBMCs. The CDR3 protein is CAWIERGTDTQYF. CDR3 in DNA: TGTGCCTGGATTGAGCGGGGGACAGATACGCAGTATTTT.